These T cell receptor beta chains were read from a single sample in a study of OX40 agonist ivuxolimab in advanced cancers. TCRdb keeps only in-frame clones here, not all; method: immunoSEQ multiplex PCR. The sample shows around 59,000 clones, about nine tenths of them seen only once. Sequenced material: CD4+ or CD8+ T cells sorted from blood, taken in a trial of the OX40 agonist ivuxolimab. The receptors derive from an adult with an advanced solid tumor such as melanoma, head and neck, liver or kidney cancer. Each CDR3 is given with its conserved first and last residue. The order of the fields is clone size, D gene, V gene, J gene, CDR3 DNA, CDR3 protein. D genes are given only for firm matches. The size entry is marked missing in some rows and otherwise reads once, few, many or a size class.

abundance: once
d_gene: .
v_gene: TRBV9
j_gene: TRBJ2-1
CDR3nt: TGTGCCAGCAGCGTAGTAAGCGGCCGAGGCGGGGAGCAGTTCTTC
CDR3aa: CASSVVSGRGGEQFF

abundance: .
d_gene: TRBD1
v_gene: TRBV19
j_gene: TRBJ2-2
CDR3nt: TGTGCCAGTAGTATCCTGGGACAGGGGCCCGGGGAGCTGTTTTTT
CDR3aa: CASSILGQGPGELFF

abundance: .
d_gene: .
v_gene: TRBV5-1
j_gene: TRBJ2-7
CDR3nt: TGCGCCAGCAGCTGGAGCCTACCCGGGACTGGGGGAAAGGAGCAGTACTTC
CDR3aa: CASSWSLPGTGGKEQYF

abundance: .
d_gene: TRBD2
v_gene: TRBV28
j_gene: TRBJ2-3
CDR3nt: TGTGCCAGCAGCGTGTTAGCGGGAGGGGGAGATACGCAGTATTTT
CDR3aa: CASSVLAGGGDTQYF

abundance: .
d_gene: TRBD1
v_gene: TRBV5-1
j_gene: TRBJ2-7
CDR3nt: TGCGCCAGCAGCACCGGACAGGGAGCAACCTACGAGCAGTACTTC
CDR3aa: CASSTGQGATYEQYF

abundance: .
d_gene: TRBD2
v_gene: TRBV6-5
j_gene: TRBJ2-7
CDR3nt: TGTGCCAGCAGTTACTCACTAGCGGGAGCCTACGAGCAGTACTTC
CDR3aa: CASSYSLAGAYEQYF

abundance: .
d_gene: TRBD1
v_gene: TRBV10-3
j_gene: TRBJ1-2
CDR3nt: TGTGCCATCTCTGGGACAGGGGGCAGAAGTGGCTACACCTTC
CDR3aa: CAISGTGGRSGYTF

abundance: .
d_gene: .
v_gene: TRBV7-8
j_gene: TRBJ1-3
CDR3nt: TGTGCCAGCAGCGTATCACAGGGCTTCTCTGGAAACACCATATATTTT
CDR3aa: CASSVSQGFSGNTIYF

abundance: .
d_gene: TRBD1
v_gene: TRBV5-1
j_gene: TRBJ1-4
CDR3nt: TGCGCCAGCAGCTTGGCACAGGGGGAGAATGAAAAACTGTTTTTT
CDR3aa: CASSLAQGENEKLFF

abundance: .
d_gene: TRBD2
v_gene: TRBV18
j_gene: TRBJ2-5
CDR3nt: TGTGCCAGCTCACCTAGCGGGCCCGAAGAGACCCAGTACTTC
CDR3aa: CASSPSGPEETQYF

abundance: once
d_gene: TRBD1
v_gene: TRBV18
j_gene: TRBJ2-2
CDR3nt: TGTGCCAGCTCACCCTGGGACAGGGTGAACACCGGGGAGCTGTTTTTT
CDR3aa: CASSPWDRVNTGELFF

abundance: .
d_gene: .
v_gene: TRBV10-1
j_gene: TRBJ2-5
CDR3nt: TGCGCCAGCAGTGAACGGGCGGGCAGAGGGACCCAGTACTTC
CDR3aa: CASSERAGRGTQYF

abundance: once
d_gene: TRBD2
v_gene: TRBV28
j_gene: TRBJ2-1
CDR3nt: TGTGCCAGCAGATTGGGGGGGACTAGCGGGAGGGATGAGCAGTTCTTC
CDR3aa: CASRLGGTSGRDEQFF

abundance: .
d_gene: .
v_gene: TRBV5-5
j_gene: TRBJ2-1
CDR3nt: TGTGCCAGCAGCTTGGAGACTAGTCCCTCCTACAATGAGCAGTTCTTC
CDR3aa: CASSLETSPSYNEQFF

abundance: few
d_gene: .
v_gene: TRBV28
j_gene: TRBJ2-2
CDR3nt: TGTGCCAGCAGTTCATGGGGGAGCGGCACCGGGGAGCTGTTTTTT
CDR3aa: CASSSWGSGTGELFF